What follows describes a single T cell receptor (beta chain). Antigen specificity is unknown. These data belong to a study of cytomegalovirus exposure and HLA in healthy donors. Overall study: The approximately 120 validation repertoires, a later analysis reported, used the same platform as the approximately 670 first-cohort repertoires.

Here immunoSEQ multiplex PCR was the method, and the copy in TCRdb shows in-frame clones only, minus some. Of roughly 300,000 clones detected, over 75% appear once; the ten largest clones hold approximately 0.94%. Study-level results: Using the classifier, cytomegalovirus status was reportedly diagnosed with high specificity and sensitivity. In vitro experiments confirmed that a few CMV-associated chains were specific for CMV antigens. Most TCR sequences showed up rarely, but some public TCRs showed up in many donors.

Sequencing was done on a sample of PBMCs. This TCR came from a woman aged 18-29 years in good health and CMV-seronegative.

The CDR3 nucleotides are TGTGCCAGCAGCTCCAGCTTGAGGACAGGGGAAGAGACCCAGTACTTC. Its translation is CASSSSLRTGEETQYF. V is TRBV7-3 and J is TRBJ2-5, with 9 bases fitting TRBD1. Germline V gene lookup returns CDR1 SGHTA and CDR2 FQGTGA. The length of the CDR3 is 16 residues. J gave up 3 bases and V 4 bases, and 9 bases lay outside the gene matches.